Shown below are 19 T cell receptor beta chains from a single sample sequenced in a study of shared clonotypes between healthy human individuals. The assay was immunoSEQ multiplex PCR, and TCRdb's table has in-frame clones only and misses some. In the table there are about 580,000 clones, roughly 98% of which are singletons. Naivety among CD8 cells was defined by CD45RO negativity and positive CCR7 selection, thereby excluding terminally differentiated effector memory CD45RA+ cells. Sequencing was carried out using naive CD8+ T cells sorted from blood. Receptors originate from a man aged 25 to 40 in good health.

The chain recombines TRBV7-9 with TRBJ2-7, with D tentatively TRBD1 (5 bases). Germline-derived CDR1 and CDR2 are SEHNR and FQNEAQ (reference sequence). Deletions cut 5 bases from V and 0 bases from J, with 17 bases between. The length of the CDR3 is 16 residues. CDR3 sequence reads: CASSPSLGRRSYEQYF. The CDR3 DNA sequence: TGTGCCAGCAGCCCCTCCTTGGGGCGGCGCTCCTACGAGCAGTACTTC.

The chain joins TRBV18 to TRBJ1-5; D perhaps matches TRBD1 (5 bases). CDR1 is KGHSH, CDR2 LQKENI, per germline. This CDR3 comprises 16 residues. The V end was cut by 1 base, the J end by 4 bases, with 14 bases between. The chain's CDR3 is CASSPLQGGGNQPQHF. CDR3 in DNA: TGTGCCAGCTCACCACTGCAGGGAGGAGGGAATCAGCCCCAGCATTTT. The variable domain in full, completed from reference TRBV18 and TRBJ1-5, reads NAGVMQNPRHLVRRRGQEARLRCSPMKGHSHVYWYRQLPEEGLKFMVYLQKENIIDESGMPKERFSAEFPKEGPSILRIQQVVRGDSAAYFCASSPLQGGGNQPQHFGDGTRLSIL.

This sequence joins TRBV20-1 and TRBJ2-7; D gene unclear. V dropped 2 bases and J dropped 5 bases, with 7 bases sitting between them. CDR3 size: 11 residues. Germline assignment: CDR1 DFQATT and CDR2 SNEGSKA (reference sequence). The CDR3 spells CSARLINEQYF. Written as DNA, the CDR3 is TGCAGTGCTAGACTGATAAACGAGCAGTACTTC.

V usage is TRBV19 and J usage is TRBJ2-7; D gene uncertain. Trimming removed 4 bases from V and 0 bases from J, with 19 bases in between. The germline gives CDR1 LNHDA, CDR2 SQIVND (reference sequence). This CDR3 has 17 amino acids. CDR3 region: CASSTQGLGIYSYEQYF. In DNA, the CDR3 is TGTGCCAGTAGTACCCAAGGTCTGGGGATATACTCCTACGAGCAGTACTTC.

The V gene is TRBV4-3, the J gene TRBJ1-3; D might be TRBD1 (6 bases). V lost 0 bases and J lost 7, with 10 bases in between. CDR1 and CDR2 (germline): LGHNA, YSLEER. The CDR3 loop spans 14 amino acids. The CDR3 region is CASSQDMGANTIYF. CDR3 DNA: TGCGCCAGCAGCCAAGATATGGGGGCCAACACCATATATTTT.

The rearrangement uses TRBV6-1 and TRBJ2-1; D perhaps matches TRBD2 (6 bases). The V gene's germline CDR1 is MNHNS and CDR2 SASEGT. This CDR3 region has 15 residues. The V end was cut by 11 bases, the J end by 8 bases, with 25 bases between. Here the CDR3 reads CAAPRVYGSRDEQFF. The CDR3 bases are TGTGCCGCACCGCGGGTCTACGGGAGTAGGGATGAGCAGTTCTTC.

The chain links TRBV11-2 to TRBJ1-1; D is ambiguous. Germline assignment: CDR1 SGHAT and CDR2 FQNNGV. The germline V and J ends were trimmed by 2 bases and 5 bases, with 9 bases remaining between them. This CDR3 contains 13 residues. CDR3 coding DNA: TGTGCCAGCAGCTTATCGGACGGGACTGAAGCTTTCTTT. Amino acid sequence: CASSLSDGTEAFF.

This rearrangement joins TRBV2 to TRBJ1-3, with D tentatively TRBD1 (5 bases). There are 16 residues in the CDR3. With 3 bases removed from V and 3 bases from J, the gap between germline ends came to 15 bases. Germline values: CDR1 SNHLY, CDR2 FYNNEI. The CDR3 nucleotides read TGTGCCAGCAGTGAGTTCGAGGGAGGGGTTGGAAACACCATATATTTT. Its translation is CASSEFEGGVGNTIYF.

The chain recombines TRBV5-1 with TRBJ2-5, with 8 positions matching TRBD1. Trimming removed 0 bases from V and 2 bases from J; junction bases left unmatched: 3. The CDR3 is 15 residues long. CDR1 is SGHRS and CDR2 is YFSETQ in the germline V gene. CDR3 in DNA: TGCGCCAGCAGCTTGGGGACAGGGAGGCAAGAGACCCAGTACTTC. Translation: CASSLGTGRQETQYF.

The genes are TRBV7-7 and TRBJ2-1, with D perhaps TRBD1 or TRBD2 (7 bases each). V shed 5 bases and J shed 3 bases, with 23 bases lying between them. In germline, CDR1 is SSHAT, CDR2 FNYEAQ (reference sequence). This CDR3 has 18 amino acids. CDR3 sequence reads: CASSQARGRAIGYNEQFF. CDR3 in DNA: TGTGCCAGCAGCCAAGCCAGGGGGAGGGCCATTGGCTACAATGAGCAGTTCTTC. The full variable domain, completed using reference TRBV7-7 and TRBJ2-1, is GAGVSQSPRYKVTKRGQDVTLRCDPISSHATLYWYQQALGQGPEFLTYFNYEAQPDKSGLPSDRFSAERPEGSISTLTIQRTEQRDSAMYRCASSQARGRAIGYNEQFFGPGTRLTVL.

This rearrangement joins TRBV7-6 to TRBJ2-7; 8 nucleotides line up with TRBD1. Germline V lookup: CDR1 SGHVS, CDR2 FNYEAQ. This CDR3 spans 14 amino acids. The ends lost 3 bases at V and 2 bases at J; junction bases unmatched: 3. The CDR3 reads CASSLGQDAYEQYF. CDR3 bases: TGTGCCAGCAGCTTGGGACAGGATGCCTACGAGCAGTACTTC.

The V call is TRBV6-5, the J call TRBJ1-5, with no clear D. There are 12 residues in the CDR3. The germline CDR1 and CDR2 sequences are MNHEY and SVGAGI. DNA for the CDR3: TGTGCTACGGGTGTTGGCAATCAGCCCCAGCATTTT. Encoded protein: CATGVGNQPQHF.

The V call is TRBV9, the J call TRBJ2-7; TRBD2 agrees at 9 bases. V dropped 0 bases and J dropped 6; count of bases not matched to a gene: 4. The CDR3 totals 14 residues. Germline V CDR1 and CDR2: SGDLS, YYNGEE. The CDR3 bases are TGTGCCAGCAGCGTAGGAGCGGGAGGTGGCGAGCAGTACTTC. Translation: CASSVGAGGGEQYF.

The rearrangement links TRBV18 to TRBJ2-2; unclear D gene. Germline assignment: CDR1 KGHSH and CDR2 LQKENI. Trimming stripped 6 bases from V and 5 bases from J, with 16 bases between. CDR3 length: 15 residues. The CDR3 sequence: CASSPDLRMTGELFF. The CDR3 DNA is TGTGCCAGCTCTCCGGACCTAAGGATGACCGGGGAGCTGTTTTTT.

This clone occurred once. The V gene is TRBV11-3, the J gene TRBJ2-1, with 10 bases that match TRBD2. CDR1 and CDR2 (germline): SGHNT, YENEEA. CDR3 size: 17 residues. V lost 4 bases to trimming and J lost 8 bases; unmatched junction nucleotides: 14. For the CDR3, the DNA is TGTGCCAGCAGCTCGTCCATGGCTAGCGGGAGAGGCGATGAGCAGTTCTTC. It encodes CASSSSMASGRGDEQFF. Full variable domain (outside the CDR3, taken from reference TRBV11-3 and TRBJ2-1): EAGVVQSPRYKIIEKKQPVAFWCNPISGHNTLYWYLQNLGQGPELLIRYENEEAVDDSQLPKDRFSAERLKGVDSTLKIQPAELGDSAVYLCASSSSMASGRGDEQFFGPGTRLTVL.

This clone was recorded once. The chain recombines TRBV4-3 with TRBJ2-2, with 8 bases that match TRBD2. This CDR3 comprises 22 residues. With 0 bases clipped from V and 1 base from J, the junction kept 19 bases outside the gene matches. From germline, CDR1 is LGHNA and CDR2 YSLEER. The CDR3 loop is CASSQDLFFYPTSEGNTGELFF. CDR3 nucleotide sequence: TGCGCCAGCAGCCAAGATTTGTTTTTCTATCCGACTAGCGAGGGGAACACCGGGGAGCTGTTTTTT.

The rearrangement links TRBV7-6 to TRBJ2-3, with 9 nucleotides matching TRBD2. J was trimmed by 4 bases and V by 1 base; bases with no gene match: 6. This CDR3 spans 16 amino acids. CDR1 and CDR2 from the germline V gene are SGHVS and FNYEAQ. The CDR3 coding sequence is TGTGCCAGCAGCTTAGAGAATAGCGGGAGCGCAGATACGCAGTATTTT. Protein sequence: CASSLENSGSADTQYF.

The V call is TRBV18, the J call TRBJ2-1, with TRBD2 identical over 10 bases. Germline loops: CDR1 KGHSH, CDR2 LQKENI. The CDR3 extends over 18 amino acids. V was clipped by 4 bases and J by 8 bases; unmatched bases: 17. As DNA, the CDR3 is TGTGCCAGCTCACTTAAAAACAGGGGGGCTAGCGGGAGCTATGAGCAGTTCTTC. Its translation is CASSLKNRGASGSYEQFF.

The chain has TRBV27 and TRBJ2-1; 8 bases are a match to TRBD2. V lost 5 bases and J lost 0; bases outside the gene matches: 3. The CDR3 is 15 amino acids. Looked up from germline, CDR1 is MNHEY and CDR2 is SMNVEV (reference sequence). The CDR3 protein is CASSTGTSSYNEQFF. Here the CDR3 DNA reads TGTGCCAGCAGTACCGGGACTAGCTCCTACAATGAGCAGTTCTTC.